These T cell receptor beta chains were read from a single sample in a study of T cells in Graves' hyperthyroidism and ophthalmopathy. TCRdb reprocessed the multiplex PCR reads with MiXCR, giving one entry per CDR3 protein. The repertoire holds 450,000 to 500,000 distinct CDR3 sequences, about 20% seen once, with under 55% in the top ten. Sequenced input: blood. These receptors came from a woman in her seventies with Graves' ophthalmopathy. The CDR3 runs from the conserved cysteine through the conserved F or W. The D gene is left open where the match is weak. Expanded clones are given a class, and other clones once, few, many or no size at all.

j_call,d_call,clone_size,v_call,cdr3_aa,cdr3_nt
TRBJ2-7,NA,many,TRBV27,CASSPYGVLYEQYF,TGTGCCAGCAGTCCTTACGGAGTCCTATACGAGCAGTACTTC
TRBJ2-4,NA,many,TRBV28,CASSSGQLAKNIQYF,TGTGCCAGCAGTTCAGGACAGTTAGCCAAAAACATTCAGTACTTC
TRBJ2-3,NA,NA,TRBV12-3/TRBV12-4,CASSRAGDTQYF,TGTGCCAGCAGCAGAGCTGGGGATACGCAGTATTTT
TRBJ2-2,NA,many,TRBV6-1,CASRPGTTNTGELFF,TGTGCCAGCAGGCCCGGGACAACGAACACCGGGGAGCTGTTTTTT
TRBJ1-2,NA,few,TRBV6-1,CASRLSRESGYTF,TGTGCCAGCAGACTATCCAGGGAGTCAGGCTACACCTTC
TRBJ2-3,NA,many,TRBV2,CASSAGGRLDTQYF,TGTGCCAGCAGTGCAGGGGGGCGCTTAGATACGCAGTATTTT
TRBJ1-2,TRBD1,NA,TRBV6-1,CASSYYPGQGYGYTF,TGTGCCAGCAGTTATTATCCGGGACAGGGGTATGGCTACACCTTC
TRBJ2-1,NA,many,TRBV20-1,CSASHEQFF,TGCAGTGCTAGCCATGAGCAGTTCTTC
TRBJ1-2,NA,few,TRBV13,CASSLRGNGYTF,TGTGCCAGCAGCCTTAGGGGGAATGGCTACACCTTC
TRBJ1-2,NA,few,TRBV5-1,CASSLGGQSGGYTF,TGCGCCAGCAGCTTGGGAGGACAGTCGGGTGGCTACACCTTC
TRBJ2-3,NA,few,TRBV29-1,CSVGPSGTDTQYF,TGCAGCGTTGGGCCTAGCGGCACAGATACGCAGTATTTT
TRBJ1-6,NA,few,TRBV28,CASSRQSYNRSPLHF,TGTGCCAGCAGTAGACAGTCCTATAATCGTTCACCCCTCCACTTT
TRBJ1-5,NA,NA,TRBV20-1,CSARRPGGGNQPQHF,TGCAGTGCTAGACGGCCCGGGGGCGGCAATCAGCCCCAGCATTTT
TRBJ1-2,NA,NA,TRBV7-2,CASSLAASYNYGYTF,TGTGCCAGCAGCTTAGCAGCCAGCTATAACTATGGCTACACCTTC
TRBJ2-1,TRBD2,once,TRBV7-2,CASSSRTSVDNEQFF,TGTGCCAGCAGCTCCCGGACTAGCGTAGACAATGAGCAGTTCTTC
TRBJ2-7,NA,NA,TRBV6-4,CASSAWGRKREQYF,TGTGCCAGCAGTGCCTGGGGCAGGAAGCGCGAGCAGTACTTC
TRBJ1-2,NA,many,TRBV7-9,CASSLRQTNYGYTF,TGTGCCAGCAGCCTTCGACAGACTAACTATGGCTACACCTTC
TRBJ2-1,NA,NA,TRBV9,CASSPWGTSNEQFF,TGTGCCAGCAGCCCCTGGGGCACGAGCAATGAGCAGTTCTTC
TRBJ2-1,NA,few,TRBV7-8,CASSLGIPPTRNEQFF,TGTGCCAGCAGCTTAGGGATCCCCCCCACTCGGAATGAGCAGTTCTTC
TRBJ1-2,NA,many,TRBV3-1,CASSQVNWGYGYTF,TGTGCCAGCAGCCAAGTGAACTGGGGCTATGGCTACACCTTC
TRBJ2-1,NA,few,TRBV5-1,CASSEAGGLHTYEQFF,TGCGCCAGCAGCGAAGCAGGGGGGCTACACACCTATGAGCAGTTCTTC
TRBJ2-3,NA,few,TRBV2,CASSVLQTTDTQYF,TGTGCCAGCAGTGTCTTGCAGACCACAGATACGCAGTATTTT
TRBJ2-7,TRBD2,few,TRBV10-1,CASSEGKVAGDILKQYF,TGCGCCAGCAGTGAGGGGAAAGTAGCGGGGGACATCTTAAAGCAGTACTTC
TRBJ1-4,NA,few,TRBV7-9,CASSLMGGADEKLFF,TGTGCCAGCAGCTTAATGGGGGGTGCGGATGAAAAACTGTTTTTT
TRBJ1-4,NA,NA,TRBV29-1,CSAWEGNEKLFF,TGCAGCGCCTGGGAGGGAAATGAAAAACTGTTTTTT
TRBJ2-7,TRBD1,many,TRBV10-3,CAISPGTGVDEQYF,TGTGCCATCAGTCCCGGGACAGGGGTGGACGAGCAGTACTTC
TRBJ2-1,NA,few,TRBV5-1,CASSHTGNEQFF,TGCGCCAGCAGCCATACAGGGAATGAGCAGTTCTTC
TRBJ2-5,TRBD2,many,TRBV6-2/TRBV6-3,CASSKPGLGFQETQYF,TGTGCCAGCAGCAAGCCGGGACTAGGATTCCAAGAGACCCAGTACTTC
TRBJ1-1,NA,few,TRBV19,CASRPLNSNTEAFF,TGTGCCAGTAGGCCCCTTAACTCAAACACTGAAGCTTTCTTT
TRBJ1-2,NA,NA,TRBV12-3/TRBV12-4,CASSRYLNYGYTF,TGTGCCAGCAGCCGATACCTTAACTATGGCTACACCTTC
TRBJ1-6,NA,few,TRBV30,CAWTPSYNSPLHF,TGTGCCTGGACCCCTTCGTATAATTCACCCCTCCACTTT
TRBJ1-2,NA,NA,TRBV5-1,CASSLEVVGVGSGYTF,TGCGCCAGCAGCTTGGAGGTGGTAGGGGTCGGATCTGGCTACACCTTC
TRBJ2-1,NA,NA,TRBV4-1,CASSQENPGRLNEQFF,TGCGCCAGCAGCCAAGAGAATCCCGGGAGACTAAATGAGCAGTTCTTC
TRBJ2-5,NA,NA,TRBV19,CASSILGGETQYF,TGTGCCAGTAGTATCTTGGGGGGAGAGACCCAGTACTTC
TRBJ1-1,NA,NA,TRBV7-2,CASSFFRGRNEAFF,TGTGCCAGCAGCTTTTTTAGAGGACGGAATGAAGCTTTCTTT
TRBJ1-2,NA,few,TRBV7-9,CASSSRVVRDGYTF,TGTGCCAGCAGCTCGCGGGTGGTCCGTGATGGCTACACCTTC
TRBJ2-7,TRBD2,many,TRBV12-3/TRBV12-4,CASSPGLAGLPYEQYF,TGTGCCAGCAGCCCGGGACTAGCGGGTCTTCCCTACGAGCAGTACTTC
TRBJ1-1,NA,many,TRBV11-2,CASSFEATRPTEAFF,TGTGCCAGCAGCTTTGAGGCCACCAGGCCCACTGAAGCTTTCTTT
TRBJ2-1,TRBD2,NA,TRBV28,CASSLLAGVGYNEQFF,TGTGCCAGCAGTTTATTAGCGGGAGTAGGCTACAATGAGCAGTTCTTC
TRBJ1-2,NA,few,TRBV10-3,CASLRFNYGYTF,TGTGCTTCCCTCCGATTTAACTATGGCTACACCTTC
TRBJ2-7,NA,few,TRBV6-1,CASSERSSRVSYEQYF,TGTGCCAGCAGTGAAAGGTCATCCAGGGTCTCCTACGAGCAGTACTTC
TRBJ2-1,TRBD2,NA,TRBV19,CASSINSGRPYNEQFF,TGTGCCAGTAGTATTAATAGCGGGAGGCCCTACAATGAGCAGTTCTTC
TRBJ2-5,NA,NA,TRBV5-1,CASSSTRAETQYF,TGCGCCAGCAGCTCTACAAGGGCCGAGACCCAGTACTTC
TRBJ2-7,TRBD2,many,TRBV10-3,CAISDPSGRTSYEQYF,TGTGCCATCAGTGATCCGAGCGGGAGGACTTCCTACGAGCAGTACTTC
TRBJ1-1,NA,few,TRBV20-1,CSASGGSTEAFF,TGCAGTGCTAGCGGGGGAAGCACTGAAGCTTTCTTT
TRBJ2-5,TRBD1,few,TRBV7-2,CASSTDRAVETQYF,TGTGCCAGCAGCACAGACAGGGCCGTGGAGACCCAGTACTTC
TRBJ2-3,NA,few,TRBV6-1,CASIKGRGTDTQYF,TGTGCCAGCATTAAGGGTAGAGGCACAGATACGCAGTATTTT
TRBJ2-1,TRBD2,few,TRBV6-1,CASSGTSGSESSYNEQFF,TGTGCCAGCAGTGGTACTAGCGGGAGCGAGAGCTCCTACAATGAGCAGTTCTTC
TRBJ1-5,NA,NA,TRBV28,CASSPQVYSNQPQHF,TGTGCCAGCAGTCCACAGGTTTATAGCAATCAGCCCCAGCATTTT
TRBJ2-5,NA,many,TRBV7-6,CASSQGLSAYQETQYF,TGTGCCAGCAGCCAAGGCCTCTCAGCTTACCAAGAGACCCAGTACTTC
TRBJ2-1,TRBD2,few,TRBV3-1,CASSQDLFPSGSLQFF,TGTGCCAGCAGCCAAGATTTGTTCCCTAGCGGGAGTCTCCAGTTCTTC
TRBJ1-6,NA,NA,TRBV9,CASSTLTKGDNSPLHF,TGTGCCAGCAGCACCCTTACAAAAGGGGATAATTCACCCCTCCACTTT
TRBJ2-2,NA,few,TRBV12-3/TRBV12-4,CASSQPEGELFF,TGTGCCAGCAGCCAACCGGAAGGGGAGCTGTTTTTT
TRBJ1-2,TRBD1,NA,TRBV27,CASSFRTGRGGYTF,TGTGCCAGCAGTTTCAGGACAGGGAGGGGTGGCTACACCTTC
TRBJ2-2,NA,few,TRBV12-3/TRBV12-4,CASSPTGSHTGELFF,TGTGCCAGCAGCCCCACAGGGTCTCACACCGGGGAGCTGTTTTTT